This entry lists 2 T cell receptor beta chains sequenced from one sample in a study of cytomegalovirus exposure and HLA in healthy donors. The PCR had 60 Vbeta and 13 Jbeta primers. Measured with immunoSEQ multiplex PCR; TCRdb has only the in-frame clones, and not every one. The sample has about 150,000 clones, around 75% seen once; the top ten hold 3.5%. Sequencing used PBMCs. The receptors originated from a human donor in good health.

This clone appeared a few times. The CDR3 DNA sequence: TGCGCCAGCAGCTTAACCGGGAAAAGCGTATCTGAAGCTTTCTTT. Translation: CASSLTGKSVSEAFF. The rearrangement links TRBV5-1 to TRBJ1-1; D is ambiguous. Germline CDR1 reads SGHRS; CDR2 reads YFSETQ. CDR3 size: 15 residues. V was shortened by 2 bases and J by 6 bases, with 17 bases between the two germline ends.

The V call is TRBV5-6, the J call TRBJ2-7; 8 bases agree with TRBD2. The V gene's germline CDR1 is SGHDT and CDR2 YYEEEE. The CDR3 loop spans 15 amino acids. V lost 0 bases, J lost 2 bases, and 4 bases stayed unmatched. CDR3 nucleotide sequence: TGTGCCAGCAGCTTGGCGACTAGCGTAACCTACGAGCAGTACTTC. Protein sequence: CASSLATSVTYEQYF. Full variable domain (missing parts from reference TRBV5-6 and TRBJ2-7): DAGVTQSPTHLIKTRGQQVTLRCSPKSGHDTVSWYQQALGQGPQFIFQYYEEEERQRGNFPDRFSGHQFPNYSSELNVNALLLGDSALYLCASSLATSVTYEQYFGPGTRLTVT.